This T cell receptor (beta chain) was captured by sequencing in a study of shared clonotypes between healthy human individuals. Overall study: Each donor's CD4 naive and CD4 memory cells filled three plates apiece, CD8 naive two, and CD8 memory one.

The CDR3 extends over 16 amino acids. The table came from immunoSEQ multiplex PCR; TCRdb's copy has only in-frame clones and leaves some out. This sample carries about 2,200,000 clones, around 93% of them seen once, and the ten largest clones take 1.7%. CD45RO negativity and positive selection for CCR7 defined naive CD8 cells, a population that excluded terminally differentiated effector memory CD45RA+ cells. Material: naive CD8+ T cells from PBMCs. The source is a young man in good health. Some clones in this sample may be carry-over from other donors' samples. This chain uses TRBV21-1 with TRBJ1-4; the tabulated D call, TRBD1, remains unverified against the DNA. TRBV21-1 constitutes a pseudogene. The DNA for the CDR3 is TGTGCCAGCAGCAAAGCCCACAGCCGAACAGGGGAAAAACTGTTTTTT. It encodes CASSKAHSRTGEKLFF.